This T cell receptor beta chain was captured in a study of identical twins. Study-level points and caveats: Twin sharing of out-of-frame TCR alpha was underestimated by models in monozygotic pairs. Invariant MAIT and iNKT cells are populations that could partly confound zero-insertion analyses.

Remarks on this clonotype: Its antigen is still unknown.

TCRdb fed the 5' RACE reads into MiXCR, producing one record per CDR3 protein. This sample has about 530,000 distinct CDR3 sequences, with approximately 20% found just once. Every sampled donor was Caucasian and healthy. Germline V gene sequence: CDR1 MNHEY, CDR2 SVGEGT. The CDR3 extends over 13 amino acids. V lost 5 bases, J lost 7 bases, and 9 bases lay in between. These data were also reused for a study on yellow fever vaccine responses in identical twins. That work states: Twins reportedly mounted vaccine T cell responses that seemed partly convergent, partly personalized.

Specimen: CD4+ T cells sorted from blood. This rearrangement joins TRBV6-2 or TRBV6-3 to TRBJ1-6; possibly TRBD1 for D (6 bases). The sequence was obtained from a young woman in good health. CDR3 in DNA: TGTGCCAGCAGTGGACAGTCAAATTCACCCCTCCACTTT. Amino acid sequence: CASSGQSNSPLHF.